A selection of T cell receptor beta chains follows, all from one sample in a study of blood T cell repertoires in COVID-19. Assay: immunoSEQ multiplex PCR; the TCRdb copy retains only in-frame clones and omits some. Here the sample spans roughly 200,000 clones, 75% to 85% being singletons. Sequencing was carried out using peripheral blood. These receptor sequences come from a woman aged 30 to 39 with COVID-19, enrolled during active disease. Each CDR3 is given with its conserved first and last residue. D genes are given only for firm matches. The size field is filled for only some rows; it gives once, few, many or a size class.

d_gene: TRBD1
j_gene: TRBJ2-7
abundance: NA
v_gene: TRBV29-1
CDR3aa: CSVGDRVEQYF
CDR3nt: TGCAGCGTTGGGGACAGGGTCGAGCAGTACTTC

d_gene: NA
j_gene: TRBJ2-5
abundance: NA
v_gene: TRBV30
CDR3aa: CAWSVRETQYF
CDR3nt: TGTGCCTGGAGTGTGAGGGAGACCCAGTACTTC

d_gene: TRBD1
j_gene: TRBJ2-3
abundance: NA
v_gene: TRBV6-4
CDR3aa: CASSDSWGNRTGGSVTDTQYF
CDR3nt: TGTGCCAGCAGTGACTCCTGGGGGAACCGGACAGGTGGGAGTGTTACAGATACGCAGTATTTT

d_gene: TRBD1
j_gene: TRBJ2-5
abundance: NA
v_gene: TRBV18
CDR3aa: CASSPRQGRRRETQYF
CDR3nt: TGTGCCAGCTCACCCCGACAGGGAAGGAGGCGAGAGACCCAGTACTTC

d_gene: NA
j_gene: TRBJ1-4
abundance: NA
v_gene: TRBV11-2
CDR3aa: CASRGMAGRGNEKLFF
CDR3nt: TGTGCCAGCAGGGGGATGGCGGGGCGGGGTAATGAAAAACTGTTTTTT

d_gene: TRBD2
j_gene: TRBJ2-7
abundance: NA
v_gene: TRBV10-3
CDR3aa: CAISAQNGGASYEQYF
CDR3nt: TGTGCCATCAGTGCCCAAAACGGGGGGGCCTCCTACGAGCAGTACTTC

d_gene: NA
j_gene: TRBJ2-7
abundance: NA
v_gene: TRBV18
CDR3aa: CASSPASYEQYF
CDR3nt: TGTGCCAGCTCACCGGCCTCCTACGAGCAGTACTTC

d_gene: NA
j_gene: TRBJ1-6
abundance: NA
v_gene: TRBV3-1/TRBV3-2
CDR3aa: CASSQSQGHNSPLHF
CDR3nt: TGTGCCAGCAGCCAATCCCAGGGGCATAATTCACCCCTCCACTTT

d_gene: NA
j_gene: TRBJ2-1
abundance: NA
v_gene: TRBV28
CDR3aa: CASSPYGKSGYNEQFF
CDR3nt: TGTGCCAGCAGTCCCTACGGGAAGTCTGGGTACAATGAGCAGTTCTTC

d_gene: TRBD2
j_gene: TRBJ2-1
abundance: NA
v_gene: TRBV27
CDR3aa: CASSLSLAGYFNEQFF
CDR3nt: TGTGCCAGCAGTTTAAGTCTAGCGGGTTACTTCAATGAGCAGTTCTTC

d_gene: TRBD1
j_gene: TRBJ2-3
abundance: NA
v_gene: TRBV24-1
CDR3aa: CATSDPGTGKSDTQYF
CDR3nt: TGTGCCACCAGTGACCCTGGGACAGGGAAATCCGATACGCAGTATTTT

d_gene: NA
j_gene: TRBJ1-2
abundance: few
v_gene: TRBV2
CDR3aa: CAGAVGPKRDGYTF
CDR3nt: TGTGCCGGTGCGGTGGGGCCCAAAAGGGATGGCTACACCTTC